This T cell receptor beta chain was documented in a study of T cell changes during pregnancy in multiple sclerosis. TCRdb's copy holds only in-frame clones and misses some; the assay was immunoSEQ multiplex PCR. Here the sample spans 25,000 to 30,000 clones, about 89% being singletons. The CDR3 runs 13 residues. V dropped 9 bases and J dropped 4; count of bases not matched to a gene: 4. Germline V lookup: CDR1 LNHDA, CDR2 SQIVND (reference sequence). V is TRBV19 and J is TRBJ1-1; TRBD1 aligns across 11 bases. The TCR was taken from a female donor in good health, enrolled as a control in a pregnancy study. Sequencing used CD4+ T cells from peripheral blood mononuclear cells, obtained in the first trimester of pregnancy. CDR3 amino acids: CASRGQGGTEAFF. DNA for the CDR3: TGTGCCAGCAGGGGACAGGGGGGCACTGAAGCTTTCTTT.